The rows below give T cell receptor beta chains drawn from one sample of a study of CD8 T cells in Susac syndrome. TCRdb re-derived calls from the immunoSEQ multiplex PCR reads in MiXCR, one entry per CDR3 protein. The repertoire holds about 150,000 distinct CDR3 sequences, approximately 94% seen once, with approximately 0.08% in the top ten. Sequenced material: CD4+ T cells from PBMCs. These receptor sequences come from a human donor with Susac syndrome. CDR3s include the opening cysteine and the closing phenylalanine or tryptophan. The D gene is left open where the match is weak. The size field is filled for only some rows; it gives once, few, many or a size class.

V gene: TRBV12-3/TRBV12-4; J gene: TRBJ1-3; D gene: -; clone size: -; CDR3 protein: CASSSQEQGDLNTIYF; CDR3 DNA: TGTGCCAGCAGTTCCCAGGAACAGGGAGATTTGAACACCATATATTTT
V gene: TRBV7-6; J gene: TRBJ2-1; D gene: -; clone size: -; CDR3 protein: CASSLSHGNGFSYNEQFF; CDR3 DNA: TGTGCCAGCAGCTTATCACACGGGAATGGCTTCTCCTACAATGAGCAGTTCTTC
V gene: TRBV25-1; J gene: TRBJ2-3; D gene: TRBD1; clone size: -; CDR3 protein: CASSLDRVEDTQYF; CDR3 DNA: TGTGCCAGCAGTCTTGACAGGGTGGAAGATACGCAGTATTTT
V gene: TRBV4-2; J gene: TRBJ2-1; D gene: -; clone size: -; CDR3 protein: CASSQDYGLGELSYNEQFF; CDR3 DNA: TGTGCCAGCAGCCAAGATTATGGATTGGGGGAGCTCAGCTACAATGAGCAGTTCTTC
V gene: TRBV14; J gene: TRBJ2-1; D gene: -; clone size: -; CDR3 protein: CASSQVGYQQFF; CDR3 DNA: TGTGCCAGCAGCCAAGTCGGCTACCAGCAGTTCTTC
V gene: TRBV29-1; J gene: TRBJ1-5; D gene: -; clone size: -; CDR3 protein: CSVSYSIGNQPQHF; CDR3 DNA: TGCAGCGTTAGCTACAGCATAGGAAATCAGCCCCAGCATTTT
V gene: TRBV29-1; J gene: TRBJ2-3; D gene: TRBD1; clone size: -; CDR3 protein: CSGGTGGSADTQYF; CDR3 DNA: TGCAGCGGCGGGACAGGGGGCAGTGCAGATACGCAGTATTTT
V gene: TRBV7-2; J gene: TRBJ2-7; D gene: TRBD2; clone size: -; CDR3 protein: CASSLGGTSGINEQYF; CDR3 DNA: TGTGCCAGCAGCCTAGGTGGGACTAGCGGGATCAACGAGCAGTACTTC
V gene: TRBV7-2; J gene: TRBJ2-1; D gene: -; clone size: -; CDR3 protein: CASSPSRGSYNEQFF; CDR3 DNA: TGTGCCAGCAGCCCATCCCGGGGCTCCTACAATGAGCAGTTCTTC
V gene: TRBV28; J gene: TRBJ2-3; D gene: -; clone size: once; CDR3 protein: CASSQPPWGPLPDTQYF; CDR3 DNA: TGTGCCAGCAGTCAACCCCCATGGGGGCCCCTCCCAGATACGCAGTATTTT
V gene: TRBV9; J gene: TRBJ2-1; D gene: -; clone size: -; CDR3 protein: CASSFQGVWAGGSYNEQFF; CDR3 DNA: TGTGCCAGCAGCTTCCAGGGGGTTTGGGCGGGAGGCTCCTACAATGAGCAGTTCTTC
V gene: TRBV5-1; J gene: TRBJ2-7; D gene: -; clone size: -; CDR3 protein: CASRPGQRSYEQYF; CDR3 DNA: TGCGCCAGCAGACCCGGACAGCGCTCCTACGAGCAGTACTTC
V gene: TRBV2; J gene: TRBJ1-1; D gene: -; clone size: -; CDR3 protein: CASRTSARASEAFF; CDR3 DNA: TGTGCCAGCAGGACATCAGCTAGGGCCAGTGAAGCTTTCTTT
V gene: TRBV29-1; J gene: TRBJ1-1; D gene: -; clone size: -; CDR3 protein: CSASGKLNTEAFF; CDR3 DNA: TGCAGCGCCTCGGGCAAGCTGAACACTGAAGCTTTCTTT
V gene: TRBV7-2; J gene: TRBJ2-1; D gene: -; clone size: -; CDR3 protein: CASSLASDGEQFF; CDR3 DNA: TGTGCCAGCAGCTTAGCGTCAGATGGCGAGCAGTTCTTC
V gene: TRBV7-6; J gene: TRBJ2-3; D gene: -; clone size: -; CDR3 protein: CASSLPGVGWTDTQYF; CDR3 DNA: TGTGCCAGCAGCTTACCGGGAGTTGGGTGGACAGATACGCAGTATTTT
V gene: TRBV25-1; J gene: TRBJ2-3; D gene: -; clone size: few; CDR3 protein: CASSVGSTDTQYF; CDR3 DNA: TGTGCCAGCAGTGTCGGAAGCACAGATACGCAGTATTTT
V gene: TRBV20-1; J gene: TRBJ2-1; D gene: -; clone size: -; CDR3 protein: CSAQTQPGNEQFF; CDR3 DNA: TGCAGTGCCCAGACTCAGCCGGGTAATGAGCAGTTCTTC
V gene: TRBV19; J gene: TRBJ2-2; D gene: -; clone size: few; CDR3 protein: CASRQTGNTGELFF; CDR3 DNA: TGTGCCAGTAGACAGACAGGGAACACCGGGGAGCTGTTTTTT
V gene: TRBV5-4; J gene: TRBJ2-1; D gene: -; clone size: -; CDR3 protein: CASSSLGGGQFF; CDR3 DNA: TGTGCCAGCAGCTCCCTGGGAGGGGGGCAGTTCTTC
V gene: TRBV12-3/TRBV12-4; J gene: TRBJ1-3; D gene: -; clone size: -; CDR3 protein: CASSLAQGSGNTIYF; CDR3 DNA: TGTGCCAGCAGTTTGGCCCAGGGGTCTGGAAACACCATATATTTT
V gene: TRBV5-1; J gene: TRBJ2-1; D gene: TRBD2; clone size: -; CDR3 protein: CASSLMTSGRYNEQFF; CDR3 DNA: TGCGCCAGCAGCTTAATGACTAGCGGGAGGTACAATGAGCAGTTCTTC
V gene: TRBV20-1; J gene: TRBJ2-6; D gene: -; clone size: -; CDR3 protein: CSARGRISGANVLTF; CDR3 DNA: TGCAGTGCTAGAGGCAGAATCTCTGGGGCCAACGTCCTGACTTTC
V gene: TRBV12-3/TRBV12-4; J gene: TRBJ2-1; D gene: TRBD2; clone size: -; CDR3 protein: CASSSGGATNEQFF; CDR3 DNA: TGTGCCAGCAGTAGCGGGGGGGCAACCAATGAGCAGTTCTTC
V gene: TRBV18; J gene: TRBJ2-3; D gene: -; clone size: -; CDR3 protein: CASSPQTTGADTQYF; CDR3 DNA: TGTGCCAGCTCACCACAGACGACGGGGGCAGATACGCAGTATTTT
V gene: TRBV12-3/TRBV12-4; J gene: TRBJ1-2; D gene: -; clone size: -; CDR3 protein: CASSLSYGYTF; CDR3 DNA: TGTGCCAGCAGCCTCAGCTATGGCTACACCTTC
V gene: TRBV6-4; J gene: TRBJ2-5; D gene: TRBD2; clone size: once; CDR3 protein: CASSELAGGLETQYF; CDR3 DNA: TGTGCCAGCAGTGAATTAGCGGGGGGGCTGGAGACCCAGTACTTC
V gene: TRBV29-1; J gene: TRBJ2-5; D gene: TRBD2; clone size: -; CDR3 protein: CSVEDRRGSGNRETQYF; CDR3 DNA: TGCAGCGTTGAAGACCGTCGGGGTAGCGGGAATAGGGAGACCCAGTACTTC
V gene: TRBV4-1; J gene: TRBJ2-7; D gene: -; clone size: -; CDR3 protein: CASSQDMVGDEQYF; CDR3 DNA: TGCGCCAGCAGCCAAGATATGGTGGGGGACGAGCAGTACTTC
V gene: TRBV12-3/TRBV12-4; J gene: TRBJ2-7; D gene: -; clone size: few; CDR3 protein: CASSLGGVEQYF; CDR3 DNA: TGTGCCAGCAGTTTAGGCGGGGTCGAGCAGTACTTC
V gene: TRBV28; J gene: TRBJ1-4; D gene: -; clone size: -; CDR3 protein: CASSFWGSTNEKLFF; CDR3 DNA: TGTGCCAGCAGTTTCTGGGGCTCAACTAATGAAAAACTGTTTTTT
V gene: TRBV12-3/TRBV12-4; J gene: TRBJ2-2; D gene: -; clone size: -; CDR3 protein: CASTSGANTGELFF; CDR3 DNA: TGTGCCAGCACGTCGGGGGCGAACACCGGGGAGCTGTTTTTT
V gene: TRBV12-5; J gene: TRBJ2-3; D gene: -; clone size: -; CDR3 protein: CASGSGLNTDTQYF; CDR3 DNA: TGTGCTAGTGGTTCGGGACTTAACACAGATACGCAGTATTTT
V gene: TRBV9; J gene: TRBJ1-5; D gene: TRBD1; clone size: -; CDR3 protein: CASSTGGFGLQPQHF; CDR3 DNA: TGTGCCAGCAGCACAGGGGGGTTCGGGCTGCAGCCCCAGCATTTT
V gene: TRBV29-1; J gene: TRBJ2-3; D gene: TRBD2; clone size: -; CDR3 protein: CSVEAGGYTDTQYF; CDR3 DNA: TGCAGCGTTGAGGCGGGAGGGTACACAGATACGCAGTATTTT
V gene: TRBV4-2; J gene: TRBJ2-7; D gene: -; clone size: -; CDR3 protein: CASSQDLGRGQYF; CDR3 DNA: TGTGCCAGCAGCCAAGATCTTGGGAGAGGGCAGTACTTC
V gene: TRBV9; J gene: TRBJ2-6; D gene: -; clone size: -; CDR3 protein: CASSPPGRSGANVLTF; CDR3 DNA: TGTGCCAGCAGCCCTCCGGGGAGGTCTGGGGCCAACGTCCTGACTTTC
V gene: TRBV29-1; J gene: TRBJ2-6; D gene: -; clone size: -; CDR3 protein: CSVQVGANVLTF; CDR3 DNA: TGCAGCGTTCAGGTTGGGGCCAACGTCCTGACTTTC
V gene: TRBV29-1; J gene: TRBJ2-5; D gene: -; clone size: -; CDR3 protein: CSVVATPTQYF; CDR3 DNA: TGCAGCGTTGTCGCCACCCCAACCCAGTACTTC
V gene: TRBV14; J gene: TRBJ2-1; D gene: -; clone size: -; CDR3 protein: CASSQARWEQFF; CDR3 DNA: TGTGCCAGCAGCCAGGCCAGGTGGGAGCAGTTCTTC
V gene: TRBV9; J gene: TRBJ2-5; D gene: -; clone size: -; CDR3 protein: CASSVDEFQETQYF; CDR3 DNA: TGTGCCAGCAGCGTAGATGAGTTCCAAGAGACCCAGTACTTC
V gene: TRBV14; J gene: TRBJ1-4; D gene: -; clone size: -; CDR3 protein: CASSPLDSVWGEKLFF; CDR3 DNA: TGTGCCAGCAGCCCTCTCGACAGCGTTTGGGGTGAAAAACTGTTTTTT
V gene: TRBV19; J gene: TRBJ1-1; D gene: TRBD1; clone size: -; CDR3 protein: CASGDRDTEAFF; CDR3 DNA: TGTGCCAGTGGAGACAGGGACACTGAAGCTTTCTTT
V gene: TRBV25-1; J gene: TRBJ1-2; D gene: -; clone size: once; CDR3 protein: CASTGGRGYTF; CDR3 DNA: TGTGCCAGCACCGGGGGCCGTGGCTACACCTTC